This is a list of T cell receptor beta chains from one sample in a study of CD8 T cells in Susac syndrome. MiXCR was run by TCRdb on the immunoSEQ multiplex PCR reads, yielding one entry per CDR3 protein. The sample shows 300,000 or so distinct CDR3 sequences, about 92% of them seen only once. Specimen: CD4+ T cells from PBMCs. These receptors were taken from a human donor with multiple sclerosis. The CDR3 runs from the conserved cysteine through the conserved F or W. The D gene is left open where the match is weak. Clone size appears in some rows only: once, few, many, or a class for an expanded clone.

J gene: TRBJ1-2
D gene: TRBD1
clone size: -
V gene: TRBV20-1
CDR3 protein: CSAWDRISGTF
CDR3 DNA: TGCAGTGCTTGGGACAGAATCTCGGGCACCTTC

J gene: TRBJ2-1
D gene: TRBD2
clone size: -
V gene: TRBV4-1
CDR3 protein: CASSPRIGLAGANEQFF
CDR3 DNA: TGCGCCAGCAGCCCGAGAATTGGACTAGCGGGAGCAAATGAGCAGTTCTTC

J gene: TRBJ2-1
D gene: TRBD1
clone size: few
V gene: TRBV18
CDR3 protein: CASSFGQGYNEQFF
CDR3 DNA: TGTGCCAGCTCATTCGGACAGGGCTACAATGAGCAGTTCTTC

J gene: TRBJ2-5
D gene: -
clone size: -
V gene: TRBV20-1
CDR3 protein: CSAGLSPGTETQYF
CDR3 DNA: TGCAGTGCTGGTCTAAGTCCCGGGACAGAGACCCAGTACTTC

J gene: TRBJ2-1
D gene: TRBD1
clone size: -
V gene: TRBV24-1
CDR3 protein: CATSDAGQDYNEQFF
CDR3 DNA: TGTGCCACCAGTGATGCGGGACAGGACTACAATGAGCAGTTCTTC

J gene: TRBJ2-1
D gene: TRBD2
clone size: -
V gene: TRBV7-8
CDR3 protein: CASSSSGLAGNPQNNEQFF
CDR3 DNA: TGTGCCAGCAGCTCCTCGGGACTAGCGGGAAATCCGCAGAACAATGAGCAGTTCTTC

J gene: TRBJ1-2
D gene: -
clone size: -
V gene: TRBV5-1
CDR3 protein: CASRRGGGLDGYTF
CDR3 DNA: TGCGCCAGCCGCCGGGGGGGAGGACTCGATGGCTACACCTTC

J gene: TRBJ1-2
D gene: -
clone size: -
V gene: TRBV28
CDR3 protein: CASSLQGREGYTF
CDR3 DNA: TGTGCCAGCAGTTTACAGGGCAGGGAAGGCTACACCTTC

J gene: TRBJ2-1
D gene: TRBD1
clone size: -
V gene: TRBV27
CDR3 protein: CASSFRTGGDEQFF
CDR3 DNA: TGTGCCAGCAGTTTTAGGACAGGGGGCGATGAGCAGTTCTTC

J gene: TRBJ2-7
D gene: -
clone size: -
V gene: TRBV10-3
CDR3 protein: CAISGGPGTSYEQYF
CDR3 DNA: TGTGCCATCAGTGGCGGGCCAGGGACCTCCTACGAGCAGTACTTC

J gene: TRBJ1-1
D gene: -
clone size: -
V gene: TRBV10-3
CDR3 protein: CALDGQGNTEAFF
CDR3 DNA: TGTGCCTTGGACGGTCAGGGGAACACTGAAGCTTTCTTT

J gene: TRBJ2-5
D gene: -
clone size: -
V gene: TRBV20-1
CDR3 protein: CSARGPAATQYF
CDR3 DNA: TGCAGTGCTAGAGGTCCAGCTGCGACCCAGTACTTC

J gene: TRBJ2-1
D gene: TRBD1
clone size: -
V gene: TRBV5-1
CDR3 protein: CASTPRTGQGPYNEQFF
CDR3 DNA: TGCGCCAGCACTCCTAGGACCGGACAGGGGCCCTACAATGAGCAGTTCTTC

J gene: TRBJ2-7
D gene: TRBD2
clone size: -
V gene: TRBV20-1
CDR3 protein: CSARPGGRPYEQYF
CDR3 DNA: TGCAGTGCGCGACCGGGGGGGCGTCCTTACGAGCAGTACTTC

J gene: TRBJ1-5
D gene: TRBD1
clone size: -
V gene: TRBV2
CDR3 protein: CASSAGQVNQPQHF
CDR3 DNA: TGTGCCAGCAGTGCGGGACAGGTTAATCAGCCCCAGCATTTT

J gene: TRBJ1-2
D gene: TRBD1
clone size: -
V gene: TRBV5-5
CDR3 protein: CASSLDRAQTYGYTF
CDR3 DNA: TGTGCCAGCAGCCTAGACAGGGCTCAGACCTATGGCTACACCTTC

J gene: TRBJ1-1
D gene: TRBD1
clone size: -
V gene: TRBV5-6
CDR3 protein: CASSSETGKTEAFF
CDR3 DNA: TGTGCCAGCAGCTCGGAGACAGGGAAAACTGAAGCTTTCTTT

J gene: TRBJ2-3
D gene: TRBD1
clone size: -
V gene: TRBV28
CDR3 protein: CASSKVQGTVDTQYF
CDR3 DNA: TGTGCCAGCAGCAAAGTCCAGGGGACAGTGGATACGCAGTATTTT

J gene: TRBJ2-2
D gene: TRBD2
clone size: -
V gene: TRBV18
CDR3 protein: CASSPQASGRNTGELFF
CDR3 DNA: TGTGCCAGCTCACCACAAGCTAGCGGGAGGAACACCGGGGAGCTGTTTTTT

J gene: TRBJ2-2
D gene: -
clone size: -
V gene: TRBV7-3
CDR3 protein: CASRGTTNTGELFF
CDR3 DNA: TGTGCCAGCAGGGGTACGACGAACACCGGGGAGCTGTTTTTT

J gene: TRBJ2-5
D gene: -
clone size: -
V gene: TRBV6-5
CDR3 protein: CASSYSRGTQYF
CDR3 DNA: TGTGCCAGCAGTTACAGTAGGGGGACCCAGTACTTC

J gene: TRBJ1-4
D gene: -
clone size: -
V gene: TRBV19
CDR3 protein: CASRPGAGAPGKLFF
CDR3 DNA: TGTGCCAGTAGGCCAGGGGCCGGGGCCCCGGGGAAACTGTTTTTT